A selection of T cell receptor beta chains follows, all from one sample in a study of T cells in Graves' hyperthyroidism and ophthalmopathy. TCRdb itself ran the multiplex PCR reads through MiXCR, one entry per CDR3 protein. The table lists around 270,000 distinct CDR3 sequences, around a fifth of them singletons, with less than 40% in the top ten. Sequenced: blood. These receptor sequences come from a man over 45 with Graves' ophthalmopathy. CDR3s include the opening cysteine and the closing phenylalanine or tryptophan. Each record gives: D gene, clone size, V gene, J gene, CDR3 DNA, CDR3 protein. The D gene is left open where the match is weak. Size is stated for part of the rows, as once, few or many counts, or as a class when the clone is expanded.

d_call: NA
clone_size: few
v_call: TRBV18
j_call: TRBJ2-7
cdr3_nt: TGTGCCAGCTCACCTTCGGGACCACCATCCCAGCAGTACTTC
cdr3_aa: CASSPSGPPSQQYF

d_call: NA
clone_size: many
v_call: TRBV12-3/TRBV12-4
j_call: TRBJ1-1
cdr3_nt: TGTGCCAGCAGCCCTGACAGAGACACTGAAGCTTTCTTT
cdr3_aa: CASSPDRDTEAFF

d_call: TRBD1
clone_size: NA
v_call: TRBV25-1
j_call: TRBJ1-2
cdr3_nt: TGTGCCAGCAGTGAACGGGACAGAGCCTATGGCTACACCTTC
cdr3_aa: CASSERDRAYGYTF

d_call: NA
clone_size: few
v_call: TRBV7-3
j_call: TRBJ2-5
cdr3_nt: TGTGCCAGCAGCCGCGACACAGGGTACCAAGAGACCCAGTACTTC
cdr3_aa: CASSRDTGYQETQYF

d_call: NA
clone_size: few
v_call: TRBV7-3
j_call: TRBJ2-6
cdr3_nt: TGTGCCAGCAGCAAAGGACAGCGCCAGGCTGGGGCCAACGTCCTGACTTTC
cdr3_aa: CASSKGQRQAGANVLTF

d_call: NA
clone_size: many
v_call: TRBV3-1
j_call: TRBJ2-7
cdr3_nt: TGTGCCAGCAGCCAAGATCAACACAGGCTCTACGAGCAGTACTTC
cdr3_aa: CASSQDQHRLYEQYF

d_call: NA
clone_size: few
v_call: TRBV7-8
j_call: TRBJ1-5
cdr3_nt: TGTGCCAGCAGCGTGCGACAGGCCAACAATCAGCCCCAGCATTTT
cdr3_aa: CASSVRQANNQPQHF

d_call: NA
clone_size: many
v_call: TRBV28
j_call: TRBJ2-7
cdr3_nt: TGTGCCAGCAGTTTAATCGGATACGAGCAGTACTTC
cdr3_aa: CASSLIGYEQYF

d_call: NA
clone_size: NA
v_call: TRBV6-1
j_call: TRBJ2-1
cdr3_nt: TGTGCCAGCAGTGAAGGGAGGGCCGGAGACAATGAGCAGTTCTTC
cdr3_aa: CASSEGRAGDNEQFF

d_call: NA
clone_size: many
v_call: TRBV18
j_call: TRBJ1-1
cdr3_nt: TGTGCCAGCTCACCGGGGGTTCTAAACACTGAAGCTTTCTTT
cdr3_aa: CASSPGVLNTEAFF

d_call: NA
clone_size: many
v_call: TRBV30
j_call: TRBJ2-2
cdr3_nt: TGTGCCGGACAGACTCCTTACACCGGGGAGCTGTTTTTT
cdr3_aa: CAGQTPYTGELFF

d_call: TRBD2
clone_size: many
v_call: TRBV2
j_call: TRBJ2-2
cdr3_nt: TGTGCCAGCGAAGCGGGATCGAACACCGGGGAGCTGTTTTTT
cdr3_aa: CASEAGSNTGELFF

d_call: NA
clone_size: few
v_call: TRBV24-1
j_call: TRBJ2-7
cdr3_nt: TGTGCCACCAGTGACCCGAGGAGGGACAACTCCTACGAGCAGTACTTC
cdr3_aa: CATSDPRRDNSYEQYF

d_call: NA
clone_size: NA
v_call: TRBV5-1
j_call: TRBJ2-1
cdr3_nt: TGCGCCAGCAGCCTGGGACACTTAAGCTCCTACAATGAGCAGTTCTTC
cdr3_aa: CASSLGHLSSYNEQFF

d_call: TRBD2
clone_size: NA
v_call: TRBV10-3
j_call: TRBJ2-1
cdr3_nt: TGTGCCATCAAGGGCGGGAGAAGCTCCTACAATGAGCAGTTCTTC
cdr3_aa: CAIKGGRSSYNEQFF

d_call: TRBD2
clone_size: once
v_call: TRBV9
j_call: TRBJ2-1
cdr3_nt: TGTGCCAGCAGCGTAGGACAGTCGACTAGCGGTTTCTCCGAGGAGGAGTTCTTC
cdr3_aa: CASSVGQSTSGFSEEEFF

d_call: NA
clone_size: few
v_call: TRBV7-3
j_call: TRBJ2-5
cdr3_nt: TGTGCCAGCAGCTTAATGGGAGGAGCAGAGACCCAGTACTTC
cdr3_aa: CASSLMGGAETQYF

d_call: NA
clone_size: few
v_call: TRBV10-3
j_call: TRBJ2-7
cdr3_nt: TGTGCCATCAGCCCGGACAGATACGAGCAGTACTTC
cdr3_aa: CAISPDRYEQYF

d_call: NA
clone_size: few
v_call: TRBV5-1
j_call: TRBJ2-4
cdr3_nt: TGCGCCAGCAGCTTCGGGTTACCCCCCCAAGGCATTCAGTACTTC
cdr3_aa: CASSFGLPPQGIQYF

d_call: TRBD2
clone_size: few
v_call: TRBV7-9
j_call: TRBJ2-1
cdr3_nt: TGTGCCAGCAGACCTAGCGGGAGGGATAACAATGAGCAGTTCTTC
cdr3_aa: CASRPSGRDNNEQFF

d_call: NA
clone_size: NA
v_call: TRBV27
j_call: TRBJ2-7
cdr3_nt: TGTGCCAGCAGGCCCCGGGGCCTCTCCTACGAGCAGTACTTC
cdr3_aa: CASRPRGLSYEQYF

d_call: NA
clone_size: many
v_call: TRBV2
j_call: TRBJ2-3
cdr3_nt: TGTGCCAGCAGTGAAGCGGCCGGTGGATCGCAGTATTTT
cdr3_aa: CASSEAAGGSQYF

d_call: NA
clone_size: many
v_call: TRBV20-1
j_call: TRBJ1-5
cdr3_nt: TGCAGTGCTAGAGATGCGGGGGGCGATTGGCCCCAGCATTTT
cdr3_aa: CSARDAGGDWPQHF

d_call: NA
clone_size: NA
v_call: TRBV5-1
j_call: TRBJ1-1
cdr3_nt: TGCGCCAGCAGCTCGGACACAGACACTGAAGCTTTCTTT
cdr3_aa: CASSSDTDTEAFF

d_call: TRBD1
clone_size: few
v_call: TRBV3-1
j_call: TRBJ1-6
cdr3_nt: TGTGCCAGCAGCCAGGGGACAGCCTTACAACCCCTCCACTTT
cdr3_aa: CASSQGTALQPLHF

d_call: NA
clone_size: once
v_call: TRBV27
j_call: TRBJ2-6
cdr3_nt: TGTGCCAGCAGTTTATCGAGTGGAGCAGAAGCTGGGGCCAACGTCCTAACTTTC
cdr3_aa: CASSLSSGAEAGANVLTF

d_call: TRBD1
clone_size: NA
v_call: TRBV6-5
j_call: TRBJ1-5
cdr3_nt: TGTGCCAGCAGTTGGACAGGGATCGATCAGCCCCAGCATTTT
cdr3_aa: CASSWTGIDQPQHF

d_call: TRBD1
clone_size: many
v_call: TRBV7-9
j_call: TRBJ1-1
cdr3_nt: TGTGCCAGCAGCCCGCCTCGACAGGGGGCGGTCACTGAAGCTTTCTTT
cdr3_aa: CASSPPRQGAVTEAFF

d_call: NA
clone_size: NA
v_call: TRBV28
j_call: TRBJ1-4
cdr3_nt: TGTGCCAGCAGTTTAAGGGGCGCGGGGACTAATGAAAAACTGTTTTTT
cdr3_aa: CASSLRGAGTNEKLFF

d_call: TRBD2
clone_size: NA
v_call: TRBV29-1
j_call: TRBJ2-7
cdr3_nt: TGCAGCGCTTCCCAGGGGAGCGGGAGAGGATCCTACGAGCAGTACTTC
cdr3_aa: CSASQGSGRGSYEQYF

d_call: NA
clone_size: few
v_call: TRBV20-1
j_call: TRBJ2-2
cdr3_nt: TGCAGTGCTAGAGATAACGGGAAGAACACCGGGGAGCTGTTTTTT
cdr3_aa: CSARDNGKNTGELFF

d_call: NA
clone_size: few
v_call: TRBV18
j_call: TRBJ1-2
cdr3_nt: TGTGCCAGCTCACCATCCCCTGCTGACAGCAACTATGGCTACACCTTC
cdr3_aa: CASSPSPADSNYGYTF

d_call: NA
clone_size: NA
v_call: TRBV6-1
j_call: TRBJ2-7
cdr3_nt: TGTGCCATAGGCCCCGGGATCCCCTACGAGCAGTACTTC
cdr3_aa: CAIGPGIPYEQYF

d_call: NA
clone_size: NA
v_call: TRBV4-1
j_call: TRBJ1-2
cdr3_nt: TGCGCCAGCAGCCCCCCCAGCCAGGCGGATGGCTACACCTTC
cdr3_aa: CASSPPSQADGYTF

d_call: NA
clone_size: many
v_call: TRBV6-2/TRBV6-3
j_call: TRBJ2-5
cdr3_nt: TGTGCCAGCAGTTACCCCCGGGCGGCCCGACGGGAGACCCAGTACTTC
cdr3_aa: CASSYPRAARRETQYF

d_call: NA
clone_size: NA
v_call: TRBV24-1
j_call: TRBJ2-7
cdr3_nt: TGTGCCACCAGTGACCGAAACACCTACGAGCAGTACTTC
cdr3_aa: CATSDRNTYEQYF

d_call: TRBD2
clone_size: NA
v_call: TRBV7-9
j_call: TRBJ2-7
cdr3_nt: TGTGCCAGCAGCTTCCTAGCGGGAGACTCCGAGCAGTACTTC
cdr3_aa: CASSFLAGDSEQYF

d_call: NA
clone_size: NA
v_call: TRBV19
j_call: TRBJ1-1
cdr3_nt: TGTGCCAGTATCCGGGGGGGGACCATGAACACTGAAGCTTTCTTT
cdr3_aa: CASIRGGTMNTEAFF

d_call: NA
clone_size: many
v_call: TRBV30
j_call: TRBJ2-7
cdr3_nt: TGTGCCTGGAGTGTGGGTTGGGGAAGCGAGCAGTACTTC
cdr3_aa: CAWSVGWGSEQYF

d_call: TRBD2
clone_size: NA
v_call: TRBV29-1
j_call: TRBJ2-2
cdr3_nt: TGCAGCGCGGGACTAGCGGGGGTAAACACCGGGGAGCTGTTTTTT
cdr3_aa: CSAGLAGVNTGELFF

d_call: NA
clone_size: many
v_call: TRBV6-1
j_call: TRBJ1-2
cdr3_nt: TGTGCCAGCAGTTCACTTATGGGGGACTTATACTATGGCTACACCTTC
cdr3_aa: CASSSLMGDLYYGYTF

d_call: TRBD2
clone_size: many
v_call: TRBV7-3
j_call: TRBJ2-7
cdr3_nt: TGTGCCAGCAGCCAAACTAGCGGGAGCTCCTACGAGCAGTACTTC
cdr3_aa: CASSQTSGSSYEQYF

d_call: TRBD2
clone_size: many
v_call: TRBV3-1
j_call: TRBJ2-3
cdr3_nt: TGTGCCAGCAGCCCTCTCGGGGCTCGCGGGAGGCGGGGAGATACGCAGTATTTT
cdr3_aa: CASSPLGARGRRGDTQYF

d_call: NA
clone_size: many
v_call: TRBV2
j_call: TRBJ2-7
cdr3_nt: TGTGCCGCAGCAGGGTCCGGACGCTCGAGCTCCTACGAGCAGTACTTC
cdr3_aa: CAAAGSGRSSSYEQYF

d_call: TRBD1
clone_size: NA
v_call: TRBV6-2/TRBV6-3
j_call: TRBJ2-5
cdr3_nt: TGTGCCAGCAGTGGATGGGACAGCCTGGGTGAGACCCAGTACTTC
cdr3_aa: CASSGWDSLGETQYF